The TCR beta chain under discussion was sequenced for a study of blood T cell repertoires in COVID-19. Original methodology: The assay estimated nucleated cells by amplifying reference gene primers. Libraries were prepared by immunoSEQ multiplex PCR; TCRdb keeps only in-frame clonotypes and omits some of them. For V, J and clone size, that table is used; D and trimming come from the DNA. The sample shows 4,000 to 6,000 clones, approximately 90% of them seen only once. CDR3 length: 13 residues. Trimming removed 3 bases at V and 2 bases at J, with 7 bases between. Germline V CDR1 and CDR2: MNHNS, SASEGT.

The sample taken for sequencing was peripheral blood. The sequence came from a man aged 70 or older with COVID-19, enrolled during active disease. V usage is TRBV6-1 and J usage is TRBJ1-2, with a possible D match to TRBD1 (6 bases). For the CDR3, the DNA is TGTGCCAGCAGTGAGCAGGGGAACTATGGCTACACCTTC. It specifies CASSEQGNYGYTF.